Shown below are 13 T cell receptor beta chains from a single sample sequenced in a study of cytomegalovirus exposure and HLA in healthy donors. The PCR contained 60 Vbeta and 13 Jbeta primers. The table came from immunoSEQ multiplex PCR; TCRdb's copy has only in-frame clones and leaves some out. This table has roughly 100,000 clones, roughly 71% appearing once. Sequencing was carried out using PBMCs. The receptors stem from a male donor in good health and CMV-seropositive.

The sample holds one count of this clone. The chain has TRBV19 and TRBJ2-1; TRBD2 is a possible D gene (6 bases). The germline V gene has CDR1 LNHDA and CDR2 SQIVND (reference sequence). This CDR3 region has 14 residues. Trimming took off 3 bases at V and 4 bases at J, with 10 bases between the two ends. In DNA form, the CDR3 reads TGTGCCAGTAGTATCCTAGCGCCATACAATGAGCAGTTCTTC. As protein: CASSILAPYNEQFF.

This chain uses TRBV19 with TRBJ2-5, with a weak D call TRBD1 (5 bases). CDR1 LNHDA and CDR2 SQIVND come from the germline V gene (reference sequence). Trimming left V 4 bases short and J 4 bases short, with 16 bases between. The CDR3 loop spans 15 amino acids. CDR3 bases: TGTGCCAGTAGTAAGGGGCAGGGCTTGTCAGAGACCCAGTACTTC. This translates into CASSKGQGLSETQYF.

The CDR3 region has the DNA TGTGCCAGCAGTGAATATCATGACAGCAATGAGCAGTTCTTC. Translation gives CASSEYHDSNEQFF. The chain combines TRBV25-1 with TRBJ2-1, with a possible D match to TRBD1 (5 bases). V gave up 0 bases and J gave up 6 bases, with 9 bases separating them. Per the germline V gene, CDR1 is MGHDK and CDR2 is SYGVNS. This CDR3 contains 14 residues.

The chain recombines TRBV5-1 with TRBJ2-2; perhaps TRBD1 as D (6 bases). The CDR3 runs to 15 residues. V was cut by 1 base and J by 2 bases, with 9 bases left in between. Germline V gives CDR1 SGHRS, CDR2 YFSETQ. CDR3 sequence (DNA): TGCGCCAGCAGCTTGCAGGGGCCTAACACCGGGGAGCTGTTTTTT. It encodes CASSLQGPNTGELFF.

This clone was detected only a few times. The chain combines TRBV4-2 with TRBJ1-3, with 9 bases matching TRBD1. Looked up from germline, CDR1 is LGHNA and CDR2 is YNFKEQ. The CDR3 contains 15 residues. V shed 2 bases, J shed 3 bases, and the junction held 2 bases outside the gene matches. CDR3 sequence reads: CASSQTGGFGNTIYF. CDR3 nucleotide sequence: TGTGCCAGCAGCCAAACAGGGGGCTTTGGAAACACCATATATTTT.

This chain joins TRBV4-3 and TRBJ2-4, with D possibly TRBD1 on 7 matching bases. Germline V gives CDR1 LGHNA, CDR2 YSLEER. V lost 4 bases and J 3 bases, leaving 16 bases between the germline ends. The CDR3 runs 16 residues. CDR3 in DNA: TGCGCCAGCAGCCCTCGGTCGCGGGACAGCAAAAACATTCAGTACTTC. Translating it yields CASSPRSRDSKNIQYF.

The CDR3 DNA sequence: TGTGCCTATACCGGGACTAGCGGGGGTTACGAGCAGTACTTC. This sequence encodes CAYTGTSGGYEQYF. This rearrangement joins TRBV30 to TRBJ2-7, with 14 bases lining up with TRBD2. Trimming removed 7 bases from V and 4 bases from J; junction bases left unmatched: 6. The CDR3 consists of 14 residues. CDR1 is GTSNPN and CDR2 is SVGIG in the germline V gene (reference sequence). The complete variable domain, with remaining parts taken from reference TRBV30 and TRBJ2-7, reads SQTIHQWPATLVQPVGSPLSLECTVEGTSNPNLYWYRQAAGRGLQLLFYSVGIGQISSEVPQNLSASRPQDRQFILSSKKLLLSDSGFYLCAYTGTSGGYEQYFGPGTRLTVT.

CDR3 loop: CASSLNRVTEAFF. In DNA, the CDR3 is TGTGCCAGTAGTTTAAACAGGGTTACTGAAGCTTTCTTT. The V and J genes are TRBV19 and TRBJ1-1; a possible D gene is TRBD1 (6 bases). The CDR3 spans 13 residues. The V end was cut by 5 bases, the J end by 5 bases, with 12 bases between. The germline gives CDR1 LNHDA, CDR2 SQIVND (reference sequence).

Here the CDR3 reads CASSLETSAQPYEQYF. The CDR3 nucleotides are TGCGCCAGCAGCTTGGAGACTAGTGCCCAACCCTACGAGCAGTACTTC. The rearrangement joins TRBV5-1 to TRBJ2-7; a weak D match, TRBD2 (6 bases). The ends were cut back, 0 bases at V and 2 bases at J, with 15 bases in the middle. Germline loops: CDR1 SGHRS, CDR2 YFSETQ. The CDR3 contains 16 residues.

The V call is TRBV18, the J call TRBJ1-2, with D possibly TRBD1 on 5 matching bases. Deletions cut 2 bases from V and 10 bases from J, with 14 bases between. CDR3 length equals 13 residues. Germline values: CDR1 KGHSH, CDR2 LQKENI. CDR3 region: CASSPGLGEDYTF. The CDR3 DNA is TGTGCCAGCTCACCAGGGTTAGGGGAGGACTACACCTTC.

To note about this clone: In the same sample, other DNA sequences code for this CDR3. The V gene is TRBV6-5, the J gene TRBJ1-2; 7 positions match TRBD1. Germline V gives CDR1 MNHEY, CDR2 SVGAGI. The CDR3 extends over 16 amino acids. V trimming: 2 bases; J trimming: 4 bases; junction bases outside the gene matches: 10. CDR3 sequence: CASSYSRTGGGYGYTF. The DNA of the CDR3 is TGTGCCAGCAGTTACAGCCGGACAGGAGGTGGCTATGGCTACACCTTC.

This CDR3 reads CASSTKQVYGYTF. CDR3 DNA sequence: TGTGCCAGCAGTACCAAGCAGGTCTATGGCTACACCTTC. The chain joins TRBV2 to TRBJ1-2; D unresolved. Trimming stripped 5 bases from V and 4 bases from J, with 11 bases between. The CDR3 runs 13 residues. Per germline, CDR1 SNHLY and CDR2 FYNNEI.

This chain connects TRBV6-5 to TRBJ1-6; possible D gene TRBD1, 6 bases. There are 14 residues in the CDR3. CDR1 is MNHEY and CDR2 is SVGAGI in the germline V gene. Trimming took 4 bases from V and 7 from J, leaving 11 bases between them. This CDR3 is CASSSRTENSPLHF. The CDR3 DNA is TGTGCCAGCAGTTCCAGGACAGAAAATTCACCCCTCCACTTT.